This T cell receptor (beta chain) was observed in a study of human T cells and chemical hapten exposure. In its sample, this clonotype was seen many times. The antigen is unknown. Time point specified: pre-sensitization, week 0. Treatment denoted: therapeutic diphenylcyclopropenone sensitization with weekly scalp DPC. The study's library attached unique molecular identifiers to single cDNA molecules. TCRdb fed the RACE reads into MiXCR, producing one record per CDR3 protein. The sample has about 68,000 distinct CDR3 sequences; approximately 10% are singletons. Points from the study as a whole: All donors were alopecia patients, so their immunity may differ from that of healthy people.

CDR3 length equals 13 residues. V gave up 3 bases and J gave up 2 bases, with 8 bases separating them. In germline, CDR1 is LGHDT, CDR2 YNNKEL (reference sequence). The chain has TRBV3-1 and TRBJ2-7, with D possibly being TRBD1 (5 bases). This receptor was identified in a woman in her 50s with alopecia areata. Some clones in this sample may be carry-over from other donors' samples. This sample comprised whole blood, obtained in connection with sensitization to the hapten diphenylcyclopropenone (DPC). CDR3 protein: CASSQKGAYEQYF. DNA of the CDR3: TGTGCCAGCAGCCAGAAAGGGGCCTACGAGCAGTACTTC.